This entry lists 15 T cell receptor beta chains sequenced from one sample in a study of CXCR3-negative and CXCR3-positive naive CD8 T cells. 5' RACE that incorporated UMI labels was used to prepare the TRB cDNA libraries. TCRdb re-called the 5' RACE reads and catalogs CDR3 proteins one per entry, DNA excluded. The listing records 75,000 to 95,000 distinct CDR3 sequences. Sequences were obtained from naive CXCR3- CD8+ T cells from blood. Subset denoted: CD45RO-CCR7+CD27+CD95- naive CD8+ T cells lacking CXCR3 (TNR3-). These receptors were taken from a human donor in good health. Some clones in this sample may be carry-over from other donors' samples.

The chain recombines TRBV7-9 with TRBJ2-6. In germline, CDR1 is SEHNR, CDR2 FQNEAQ (reference sequence). The CDR3 is 14 residues long. This chain's CDR3 is CASSLQAGANVLTF.

This chain links TRBV4-1 with TRBJ2-6. The CDR3 runs 19 residues. Germline loops: CDR1 MGHRA, CDR2 YSYEKL. Here the CDR3 reads CASSQGGLELSSGANVLTF.

The chain joins TRBV5-6 to TRBJ2-3; TCRdb proposes TRBD2, but this gene call is untestable without DNA. Germline V gene data show CDR1 as SGHDT and CDR2 as YYEEEE. CDR3 length equals 17 residues. CDR3 residues: CASSLVETIGNLDTQYF.

The V and J genes are TRBV29-1 and TRBJ2-7; without DNA, the TCRdb call of TRBD2 cannot be checked. The germline CDR1 and CDR2 sequences are SQVTM and ANQGSEA. This CDR3 spans 18 amino acids. CDR3 loop: CSVGDRTSGRDPKDEQYF.

This chain connects TRBV13 to TRBJ1-2; TCRdb calls TRBD1, which cannot be checked without DNA. This CDR3 has 15 amino acids. CDR1 and CDR2 (germline): PRHDT, FYEKMQ (reference sequence). CDR3: CASSFKALDSYGYTF. The entire variable domain, with the rest obtained from reference TRBV13 and TRBJ1-2, is as follows: AAGVIQSPRHLIKEKRETATLKCYPIPRHDTVYWYQQGPGQDPQFLISFYEKMQSDKGSIPDRFSAQQFSDYHSELNMSSLELGDSALYFCASSFKALDSYGYTFGSGTRLTVV.

The chain carries TRBV20-1 and TRBJ1-6; lacking DNA, the TRBD1 call made by TCRdb goes unchecked. Germline assignment: CDR1 DFQATT and CDR2 SNEGSKA (reference sequence). The CDR3 runs 14 residues. The chain's CDR3 is CSAPDRPSNSPLHF.

The chain is built from TRBV30 and TRBJ2-1. The V gene's germline CDR1 is GTSNPN and CDR2 SVGIG (reference sequence). This CDR3 has 12 residues. This CDR3 is CAWDPSDNEQFF. Based on the CDR3 plus reference TRBV30 and TRBJ2-1, the full variable domain is SQTIHQWPATLVQPVGSPLSLECTVEGTSNPNLYWYRQAAGRGLQLLFYSVGIGQISSEVPQNLSASRPQDRQFILSSKKLLLSDSGFYLCAWDPSDNEQFFGPGTRLTVL.

This sequence joins TRBV20-1 and TRBJ2-7; TCRdb names TRBD2, which stays unverified in the absence of DNA. The germline CDR1 and CDR2 sequences are DFQATT and SNEGSKA (reference sequence). The CDR3 is 14 residues long. The CDR3 sequence: CSASPLAEVYEQYF.

The V and J genes are TRBV6-5 and TRBJ1-1. CDR1 is MNHEY and CDR2 is SVGAGI in the germline V gene. The CDR3 is 14 amino acids. CDR3 amino acids: CASGYQPRGTEAFF.

The CDR3 here is CASMIRDEAFF. This chain connects TRBV2 to TRBJ1-1; TCRdb names TRBD1, which stays unverified in the absence of DNA. This CDR3 comprises 11 residues. Germline V gene data show CDR1 as SNHLY and CDR2 as FYNNEI. The full variable domain, its missing parts supplied by reference TRBV2 and TRBJ1-1, is EPEVTQTPSHQVTQMGQEVILRCVPISNHLYFYWYRQILGQKVEFLVSFYNNEISEKSEIFDDQFSVERPDGSNFTLKIRSTKLEDSAMYFCASMIRDEAFFGQGTRLTVV.

The chain employs TRBV7-6 and TRBJ2-2; TCRdb reports TRBD1, a call that lacks DNA to check it against. The CDR3 length is 14 residues. Germline V lookup: CDR1 SGHVS, CDR2 FNYEAQ. This chain's CDR3 is CATNRGSNTGELFF.

The chain has TRBV7-3 and TRBJ1-1; TCRdb selects TRBD1, and the lack of DNA leaves this call unchecked. The CDR3 contains 15 residues. CDR1 and CDR2 (germline): SGHTA, FQGTGA. CDR3 sequence: CASSPNRGMNTEAFF. Full variable domain (outside the CDR3, taken from reference TRBV7-3 and TRBJ1-1): GAGVSQTPSNKVTEKGKYVELRCDPISGHTALYWYRQSLGQGPEFLIYFQGTGAADDSGLPNDRFFAVRPEGSVSTLKIQRTERGDSAVYLCASSPNRGMNTEAFFGQGTRLTVV.

The chain recombines TRBV20-1 with TRBJ2-7. CDR1 is DFQATT and CDR2 is SNEGSKA in the germline V gene (reference sequence). The CDR3 extends over 14 amino acids. The CDR3 protein is CSARDNLGGYEQYF.

This chain links TRBV6-5 with TRBJ1-5. There are 13 residues in the CDR3. The germline V gene encodes CDR1 MNHEY and CDR2 SVGAGI. CDR3 loop: CASSYSYNGPQHF.

The V gene is TRBV3-1, the J gene TRBJ2-1. The CDR3 has 12 residues. Germline V gives CDR1 LGHDT, CDR2 YNNKEL (reference sequence). The CDR3: CASSFTYNEQFF.